These 19 T cell receptor beta chains were sequenced from one sample in a study of beta chain features in type 1 diabetes. The entirety of the isolated RNA underwent reverse transcription, so expressed TCRB transcripts were sequenced. Produced via immunoSEQ multiplex PCR; TCRdb's table is partial and in-frame only. This table has about 450,000 clones, 9.5% to 12% appearing once. Input material: naive CD4+ T cells from blood. These receptors were obtained from a woman aged 18-35 years in good health.

This clone turned up a few times. One end of the junction is discordant with germline, which a read error may explain. The sample holds other DNA sequences that translate to the same CDR3. The CDR3 loop is CASGTSRVRDF. Here the CDR3 DNA reads TGTGCCAGTGGGACAAGCAGGGTGCGGGACTTC. V gene TRBV2 combines with J gene TRBJ2-4, with a weak D call TRBD1 (6 bases). CDR1 and CDR2 (germline): SNHLY, FYNNEI. The CDR3 is made up of 11 amino acids.

The chain carries TRBV27 and TRBJ2-5; TRBD1 might be the D (6 bases). Trimming stripped 4 bases from V and 1 base from J, with 16 bases between. The CDR3 loop spans 16 amino acids. Germline V gene lookup returns CDR1 MNHEY and CDR2 SMNVEV (reference sequence). CDR3 bases: TGTGCCAGCAGTTCGACAGGATTTGCCTTCCAAGAGACCCAGTACTTC. This codes for CASSSTGFAFQETQYF.

The chain uses TRBV7-2 and TRBJ2-4; unclear D gene. With 2 bases removed from V and 0 bases from J, the gap between germline ends came to 8 bases. Germline V lookup: CDR1 SGHTA, CDR2 FQGNSA. The CDR3 spans 15 residues. CDR3 residues: CASSLQELAKNIQYF. The CDR3 region has the DNA TGTGCCAGCAGCTTACAAGAGCTAGCCAAAAACATTCAGTACTTC.

The CDR3 nucleotides read TGTGCCAGCAGCTTGTTCGGGTCCCACCAAGAGACCCAGTACTTC. Residues: CASSLFGSHQETQYF. The V gene is TRBV5-6, the J gene TRBJ2-5; D is uncertain. CDR1 is SGHDT, CDR2 YYEEEE, per germline. The CDR3 is 15 residues long. V lost 1 base, J lost 0 bases, and 10 bases lay in between. Full variable domain (remainder filled in from reference TRBV5-6 and TRBJ2-5): DAGVTQSPTHLIKTRGQQVTLRCSPKSGHDTVSWYQQALGQGPQFIFQYYEEEERQRGNFPDRFSGHQFPNYSSELNVNALLLGDSALYLCASSLFGSHQETQYFGPGTRLLVL.

In its sample, this clone was seen a few times. J is TRBJ1-1 and V is TRBV6-5; 7 bases are shared with TRBD1. CDR1 is MNHEY and CDR2 is SVGAGI in the germline V gene. This CDR3 is 14 amino acids long. The J segment lost 9 bases and the V segment lost 0 bases, leaving 7 bases of the junction unmatched. As DNA, the CDR3 is TGTGCCAGCAGTTACTCGCCGGGACAGAATAAAGCTTTCTTT. Translated, it gives CASSYSPGQNKAFF.

This clone has just a few counts. The same CDR3 arises from other DNA sequences in this sample as well. This chain joins TRBV7-2 and TRBJ2-3; tentatively, D is TRBD2 (5 bases). Trimming pared 5 bases from V and 4 bases from J, leaving 7 bases between. The CDR3 runs 12 residues. Per germline, CDR1 SGHTA and CDR2 FQGNSA. CDR3: CASSLGADTQYF. CDR3 sequence (DNA): TGTGCCAGCAGCCTCGGGGCAGATACGCAGTATTTT.

This clone was observed a few times. The rearrangement joins TRBV6-6 to TRBJ2-1; no firm D call. This CDR3 is 15 amino acids long. The germline V gene has CDR1 MNHNY and CDR2 SVGAGI (reference sequence). The germline V and J ends were trimmed by 3 bases and 4 bases, with 13 bases remaining between them. The CDR3 DNA reads as TGTGCCAGCAGTTATGCGCCTGGAACGTACAATGAGCAGTTCTTC. This gives the protein CASSYAPGTYNEQFF.

In its sample, this clone was seen a few times. V and J are TRBV2 and TRBJ1-1; no definite D call. The germline CDR1 and CDR2 sequences are SNHLY and FYNNEI. The V end lost 2 bases, the J end lost 1 base, and 14 bases lay between the germline ends. The CDR3 runs 16 residues. The CDR3, as DNA: TGTGCCAGCAGTGAAATCGGATTCGGCCCGAACACTGAAGCTTTCTTT. Its protein is CASSEIGFGPNTEAFF.

This clone was seen a handful of times. The chain joins TRBV28 to TRBJ2-3; tentatively, D is TRBD2 (6 bases). With 8 bases removed from V and 2 bases from J, the gap between germline ends came to 14 bases. CDR1 and CDR2 from the germline V gene are MDHEN and SYDVKM. This CDR3 has 14 residues. The CDR3 here is CASLNRGSTDTQYF. CDR3 bases: TGTGCCAGCCTAAATCGGGGGTCCACAGATACGCAGTATTTT.

The chain employs TRBV7-3 and TRBJ2-1; D not certain. Germline lookup yields CDR1 SGHTA and CDR2 FQGTGA. The CDR3 runs 13 residues. V was pared by 2 bases and J by 9 bases, with 11 bases between. The CDR3 DNA reads TGTGCCAGCAGCTTACGGCAGGCCACTGAGCAGTTCTTC. This gives the protein CASSLRQATEQFF.

This clone was picked up a small number of times. This chain links TRBV4-3 with TRBJ2-3; 8 nucleotides agree with TRBD2. The V gene end was trimmed by 5 bases and the J gene end by 2 bases; junction bases not matched to a gene: 9. The germline V gene has CDR1 LGHNA and CDR2 YSLEER. The length of the CDR3 is 16 residues. Here the CDR3 DNA reads TGCGCCAGCAGCTTCCGCGCACTAGCGGACACAGATACGCAGTATTTT. Protein: CASSFRALADTDTQYF.

CDR3 sequence: CASSLTTSSGANVLTF. In DNA form, the CDR3 reads TGTGCCAGCAGCTTGACTACCTCTTCTGGGGCCAACGTCCTGACTTTC. The rearrangement links TRBV11-2 to TRBJ2-6; the D gene is possibly TRBD2 (5 bases). The germline V gene encodes CDR1 SGHAT and CDR2 FQNNGV. The V end was cut by 3 bases, the J end by 1 base, with 10 bases between. CDR3 length: 16 amino acids.

This clone was recorded a few times. The V gene is TRBV5-1, the J gene TRBJ1-4; D possibly corresponds to TRBD1 (6 bases). V was cut by 4 bases and J by 8 bases, with 24 bases left in between. The CDR3 has 17 residues. Per the germline V gene, CDR1 is SGHRS and CDR2 is YFSETQ. CDR3 nucleotide sequence: TGCGCCAGCAGCCGTACAGGGTCTGGAGGTGGCCGGGAAAAACTGTTTTTT. This encodes CASSRTGSGGGREKLFF.

The chain combines TRBV29-1 with TRBJ2-3; perhaps TRBD1 as D (6 bases). Trimming removed 5 bases at V and 2 bases at J, with 17 bases between. The germline gives CDR1 SQVTM, CDR2 ANQGSEA. This CDR3 is built from 15 residues. CDR3 sequence: CSVWGQLIITDTQYF. For the CDR3, the DNA is TGCAGCGTTTGGGGACAACTCATTATCACAGATACGCAGTATTTT.

This clone occurred a few times. This chain links TRBV7-2 with TRBJ1-5; D is uncertain. V was trimmed by 2 bases and J by 3 bases, leaving 11 bases between them. The CDR3 runs to 15 residues. CDR1 is SGHTA and CDR2 is FQGNSA in the germline V gene. CDR3 loop: CASSLSGHPNQPQHF. The CDR3 coding sequence is TGTGCCAGCAGCTTAAGTGGGCACCCCAATCAGCCCCAGCATTTT. Combining the CDR3 with reference TRBV7-2 and TRBJ1-5 gives the whole variable domain GAGVSQSPSNKVTEKGKDVELRCDPISGHTALYWYRQSLGQGLEFLIYFQGNSAPDKSGLPSDRFSAERTGGSVSTLTIQRTQQEDSAVYLCASSLSGHPNQPQHFGDGTRLSIL.

The chain employs TRBV13 and TRBJ2-7; 8 positions agree with TRBD2. Per the germline V gene, CDR1 is PRHDT and CDR2 is FYEKMQ (reference sequence). V lost 5 bases to trimming and J lost 2 bases; unmatched junction nucleotides: 5. This CDR3 is built from 14 residues. The CDR3 here is CASSRKAGAYEQYF. The CDR3 nucleotides are TGTGCCAGCAGCCGAAAAGCGGGAGCCTACGAGCAGTACTTC.

The CDR3 here is CASSVGRAADTQYF. The CDR3 region has the DNA TGTGCCAGCAGCGTAGGAAGGGCCGCAGATACGCAGTATTTT. The V gene is TRBV9, the J gene TRBJ2-3; unclear D gene. Germline V CDR1 and CDR2: SGDLS, YYNGEE. The CDR3 covers 14 residues. V lost 0 bases to trimming and J lost 4 bases, with 9 bases between them. The variable domain in full, with the rest retrieved from reference TRBV9 and TRBJ2-3, is DSGVTQTPKHLITATGQRVTLRCSPRSGDLSVYWYQQSLDQGLQFLIQYYNGEERAKGNILERFSAQQFPDLHSELNLSSLELGDSALYFCASSVGRAADTQYFGPGTRLTVL.

This clone was observed a few times. The rearrangement links TRBV4-3 to TRBJ1-2; maybe TRBD1 (5 bases). Germline CDR1 reads LGHNA; CDR2 reads YSLEER. The CDR3 contains 15 residues. Trimming removed 0 bases at V and 6 bases at J, with 14 bases between. CDR3 bases: TGCGCCAGCAGCCAAGATTGGGTACAGGTCGATGGCTACACCTTC. This sequence encodes CASSQDWVQVDGYTF.

V usage is TRBV10-3 and J usage is TRBJ2-1, with no clear D. Trimming left V 3 bases short and J 3 bases short, with 3 bases between. This CDR3 comprises 12 residues. Germline assignment: CDR1 ENHRY and CDR2 SYGVKD. Written as DNA, the CDR3 is TGTGCCATCAGTGACGGCTACAATGAGCAGTTCTTC. Its protein is CAISDGYNEQFF.